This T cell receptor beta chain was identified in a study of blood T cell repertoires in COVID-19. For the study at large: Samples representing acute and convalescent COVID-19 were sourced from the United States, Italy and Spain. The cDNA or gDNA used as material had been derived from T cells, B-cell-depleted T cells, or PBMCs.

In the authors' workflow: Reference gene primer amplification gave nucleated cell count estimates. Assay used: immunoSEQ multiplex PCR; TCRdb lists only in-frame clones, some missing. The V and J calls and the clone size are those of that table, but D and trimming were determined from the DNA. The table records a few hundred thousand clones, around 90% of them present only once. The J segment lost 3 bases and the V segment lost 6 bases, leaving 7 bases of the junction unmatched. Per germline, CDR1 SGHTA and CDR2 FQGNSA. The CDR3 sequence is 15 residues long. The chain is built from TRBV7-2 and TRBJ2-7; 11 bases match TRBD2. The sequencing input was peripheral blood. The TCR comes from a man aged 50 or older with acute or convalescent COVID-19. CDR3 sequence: CASSLTSGGFYEQYF. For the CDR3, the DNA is TGTGCCAGCAGTCTCACTAGCGGGGGTTTCTACGAGCAGTACTTC.